This is a list of T cell receptor beta chains from one sample in a study of blood T cell repertoires in COVID-19. Using immunoSEQ multiplex PCR, the repertoire was profiled, and TCRdb retains in-frame clones only, with some absent. The table includes roughly 200,000 clones, around 85% detected once. The sequencing input was peripheral blood. The receptors stem from a man in his 60s with acute or convalescent COVID-19. CDR3s include the opening cysteine and the closing phenylalanine or tryptophan. Fields, in order: J gene, V gene, CDR3 protein.

J: TRBJ2-1; V: TRBV11-3; CDR3: CASSPAQGLAGYNEQFF
J: TRBJ1-1; V: TRBV6-5; CDR3: CASSRQEEAFF
J: TRBJ1-1; V: TRBV28; CDR3: CAVQGAGTEAFF
J: TRBJ1-1; V: TRBV20-1; CDR3: CSAPGYTEAFF
J: TRBJ2-1; V: TRBV6-5; CDR3: CASSYRGALTTNEQFF
J: TRBJ2-7; V: TRBV28; CDR3: CASGVGDFEQYF
J: TRBJ2-3; V: TRBV3-1/TRBV3-2; CDR3: CASSQTQPVAGGPRDTQYF
J: TRBJ2-6; V: TRBV19; CDR3: CASSGNRGYGANVLTF
J: TRBJ1-4; V: TRBV5-5; CDR3: CASSRGPGGNEKLFF
J: TRBJ2-1; V: TRBV5-1; CDR3: CASSLDYRVGTFGQFF
J: TRBJ2-7; V: TRBV7-9; CDR3: CASSLERLGDYEQYF
J: TRBJ2-7; V: TRBV18; CDR3: CASSPPPESYEQYF
J: TRBJ1-6; V: TRBV4-1; CDR3: CASSQDTENSPLHF
J: TRBJ2-5; V: TRBV28; CDR3: CASRPRGTSGRDQETQYF
J: TRBJ1-1; V: TRBV28; CDR3: CASTLGGGYTEAFF
J: TRBJ2-7; V: TRBV5-1; CDR3: CASSLMSGSTYEQYF
J: TRBJ1-4; V: TRBV9; CDR3: CASSVEGQATNEKLFF
J: TRBJ2-6; V: TRBV6-5; CDR3: CASREGSAGANVLTF
J: TRBJ2-7; V: TRBV7-2; CDR3: CASSYPDRTYEQYF
J: TRBJ2-3; V: TRBV6-2/TRBV6-3; CDR3: CASSYGGRGTDTQYF
J: TRBJ2-1; V: TRBV5-1; CDR3: CASSAGLAGPYNEQFF
J: TRBJ1-2; V: TRBV6-1; CDR3: CASSEPGGTYGYTF
J: TRBJ2-7; V: TRBV7-2; CDR3: CASSSTPGTSGLKYF
J: TRBJ2-5; V: TRBV5-1; CDR3: CASTPGLAGLNEETQYF
J: TRBJ2-2; V: TRBV3-1/TRBV3-2; CDR3: CASSQEAPAKLFF
J: TRBJ1-4; V: TRBV28; CDR3: CASSTGSFDEKLFF
J: TRBJ1-4; V: TRBV28; CDR3: CASSLADEKLFF